These 31 T cell receptor beta chains were sequenced from one sample in a study of blood T cell repertoires in COVID-19. Data came from immunoSEQ multiplex PCR; TCRdb stores just in-frame clones and leaves some out. This table has approximately 140,000 clones, about nine tenths appearing once. Sequencing was performed on peripheral blood. The receptors come from a woman aged 55 to 70 with active or convalescent COVID-19.

This clone was detected only once. The rearrangement uses TRBV5-1 and TRBJ2-3, with 10 nucleotides matching TRBD2. CDR3 length: 14 amino acids. Germline CDR1 SGHRS, CDR2 YFSETQ. Germline trimming cut 4 bases from V and 4 bases from J; bases unmatched to any gene: 3. CDR3 nucleotides: TGCGCCAGCAGCGGCGGGACTAGCGCAGATACGCAGTATTTT. Translation gives CASSGGTSADTQYF.

The rearrangement joins TRBV2 to TRBJ2-7; 16 nucleotides agree with TRBD2. The CDR3 is 15 amino acids. The ends lost 4 bases at V and 6 bases at J; junction bases unmatched: 3. Germline V gene lookup returns CDR1 SNHLY and CDR2 FYNNEI. CDR3 in amino acids: CASSAGLAGGLEQYF. The CDR3 nucleotides are TGTGCCAGCAGTGCGGGACTAGCGGGGGGGCTCGAGCAGTACTTC.

V usage is TRBV11-2 and J usage is TRBJ1-1; TRBD1 is a possible D gene (6 bases). The CDR3 contains 13 residues. Trimming left V 6 bases short and J 3 bases short, with 11 bases between. CDR1 and CDR2 (germline): SGHAT, FQNNGV. The CDR3 loop is CASSPQGDTEAFF. CDR3 DNA: TGTGCCAGCAGTCCACAGGGTGACACTGAAGCTTTCTTT.

The chain recombines TRBV30 with TRBJ1-1, with a possible D match to TRBD1 (5 bases). Germline values: CDR1 GTSNPN, CDR2 SVGIG (reference sequence). The V end was cut by 3 bases, the J end by 1 base, with 12 bases between. The CDR3 loop spans 14 amino acids. CDR3 region: CAWRKAGSNTEAFF. In DNA, the CDR3 is TGTGCCTGGAGAAAAGCAGGGTCGAACACTGAAGCTTTCTTT.

The J gene is TRBJ1-2, the V gene TRBV6-5, with D unresolved. V lost 4 bases and J lost 3, with 6 bases in between. Germline assignment: CDR1 MNHEY and CDR2 SVGAGI. The CDR3 length is 12 residues. CDR3 sequence: CASSFRDYGYTF. The DNA for the CDR3 is TGTGCCAGCAGTTTTCGGGACTATGGCTACACCTTC.

The chain joins TRBV20-1 to TRBJ1-1, with D unclear. V lost 4 bases to trimming and J lost 1 base, with 4 bases between them. The CDR3 runs to 11 residues. Germline V gives CDR1 DFQATT, CDR2 SNEGSKA (reference sequence). The CDR3 is CSATGNTEAFF. DNA for the CDR3: TGCAGTGCTACAGGGAACACTGAAGCTTTCTTT.

The chain is built from TRBV30 and TRBJ1-1; 7 nucleotides line up with TRBD1. In germline, CDR1 is GTSNPN, CDR2 SVGIG (reference sequence). The trim removed 7 bases at V and 1 base at J, leaving 9 bases unmatched. The CDR3 is 14 residues long. CDR3 coding DNA: TGTGCCTTCCAACCGGGACAGCAGAACACTGAAGCTTTCTTT. Translation gives CAFQPGQQNTEAFF.

V gene TRBV12-3 or TRBV12-4 combines with J gene TRBJ1-1, with D possibly matching TRBD1 (6 bases). There are 13 residues in the CDR3. Between the trimmed V and J ends, which lost 6 bases and 6 bases, there was a span of 14 bases. The CDR3 sequence is CASRGQGFSEAFF. Here the CDR3 DNA reads TGTGCCAGCAGGGGTCAGGGGTTCTCTGAAGCTTTCTTT.

The V call is TRBV25-1, the J call TRBJ1-2, with a possible D match to TRBD1 (5 bases). The CDR3 consists of 13 residues. V lost 4 bases and J lost 5, with 11 bases in between. CDR1 MGHDK and CDR2 SYGVNS come from the germline V gene. The CDR3 nucleotides read TGTGCCAGCAGTGTATCCGGGGGATATGGCTACACCTTC. It yields the protein CASSVSGGYGYTF.

The chain joins TRBV5-5 to TRBJ2-1, with TRBD1 matching 11 bases. The CDR3 has 14 amino acids. V trimming: 4 bases; J trimming: 13 bases; junction bases outside the gene matches: 10. Germline CDR1 is SGHKS and CDR2 is YYEKEE (reference sequence). The CDR3 reads CASSTWTGGDAQFF. In DNA, the CDR3 is TGTGCCAGCAGCACCTGGACAGGGGGCGACGCTCAGTTCTTC.

The chain links TRBV4-3 to TRBJ1-6; D not certain. From germline, CDR1 is LGHNA and CDR2 YSLEER. This CDR3 is built from 16 residues. The ends were cut back, 1 base at V and 0 bases at J, with 7 bases in the middle. Here the CDR3 DNA reads TGCGCCAGCAGCCAAGCCGTCAGCTCCTATAATTCACCCCTCCACTTT. It yields the protein CASSQAVSSYNSPLHF.

The rearrangement uses TRBV7-2 and TRBJ1-6; TRBD1 agrees at 7 bases. From germline, CDR1 is SGHTA and CDR2 FQGNSA. J gave up 0 bases and V 2 bases, and 7 bases lay outside the gene matches. CDR3 length: 18 amino acids. The CDR3: CASSLPRGGSSYNSPLHF. For the CDR3, the DNA is TGTGCCAGCAGCTTACCCAGAGGGGGCAGCTCCTATAATTCACCCCTCCACTTT.

This rearrangement joins TRBV6-2 or TRBV6-3 to TRBJ2-2; TRBD1 matches at 10 bases. The CDR3 has 15 amino acids. Unmatched junction bases numbered 7, after V lost 6 bases and J lost 6 bases. Germline CDR1 reads MNHEY; CDR2 reads SVGEGT. The CDR3 nucleotides are TGTGCCAGCAGCCTAGACAGGGGGCAGTCCGGGGAGCTGTTTTTT. Its translation is CASSLDRGQSGELFF.

The V gene is TRBV6-5, the J gene TRBJ1-1, with a possible D match to TRBD1 (6 bases). Germline loops: CDR1 MNHEY, CDR2 SVGAGI. The CDR3 has 14 amino acids. V shed 7 bases and J shed 4 bases, with 16 bases lying between them. The CDR3, as DNA: TGTGCCAGCACACAATTCTCAGGGGTCACTGAAGCTTTCTTT. Translating it yields CASTQFSGVTEAFF.

The chain couples TRBV30 to TRBJ1-3, with a possible D match to TRBD1 (5 bases). CDR3 length: 18 residues. V was cut by 0 bases and J by 0 bases, with 18 bases left in between. CDR1 is GTSNPN, CDR2 SVGIG, per germline (reference sequence). The CDR3 spells CAWSVLGGQGLSGNTIYF. The DNA for the CDR3 is TGTGCCTGGAGTGTACTTGGTGGGCAGGGCCTCTCTGGAAACACCATATATTTT.

This chain uses TRBV12-3 or TRBV12-4 with TRBJ1-1; TRBD1 aligns across 10 bases. The CDR3 covers 13 residues. Trimming at V came to 6 bases and at J to 5 bases, leaving 3 bases not matched to a gene. DNA for the CDR3: TGTGCCAGCAGAGGGACAGGGGTAACTGAAGCTTTCTTT. Its protein is CASRGTGVTEAFF.

This clone came up once. The chain recombines TRBV3-1 (or the pseudogene TRBV3-2) with TRBJ1-1; the match to TRBD1 covers 8 bases. Germline V lookup: CDR1 LGHDT, CDR2 YNNKEL (reference sequence). The V segment lost 4 bases and the J segment 1 base; nucleotides outside the gene matches: 8. This CDR3 is built from 16 residues. The CDR3 sequence: CASSRGRTGRNTEAFF. In DNA, the CDR3 is TGTGCCAGCAGCCGCGGTCGGACAGGGAGGAACACTGAAGCTTTCTTT.

J is TRBJ2-2 and V is TRBV2; 7 nucleotides match TRBD1. Looked up from germline, CDR1 is SNHLY and CDR2 is FYNNEI. This CDR3 contains 14 residues. Unmatched junction bases numbered 8, after V lost 9 bases and J lost 4 bases. The CDR3 sequence is CASGDRAGTGELFF. For the CDR3, the DNA is TGTGCCAGTGGAGACAGGGCGGGCACCGGGGAGCTGTTTTTT.

The chain carries TRBV10-3 and TRBJ2-5; 11 positions agree with TRBD2. This CDR3 comprises 15 residues. V shed 10 bases, J shed 1 base, and the junction held 8 bases outside the gene matches. The germline V gene has CDR1 ENHRY and CDR2 SYGVKD. The CDR3 DNA follows: TGTGCCAGCGCAAGAGGACTAGCGGGCCAAGAGACCCAGTACTTC. It is translated as CASARGLAGQETQYF.

V and J are TRBV18 and TRBJ1-2; TRBD1 agrees at 9 bases. CDR1 is KGHSH, CDR2 LQKENI, per germline. The CDR3 extends over 13 amino acids. The junction had 2 bases not matched to a gene; V was cut back by 3 bases and J by 6 bases. The CDR3 DNA follows: TGTGCCAGCTCACCTGGGACAGGGCATGGCTACACCTTC. This codes for CASSPGTGHGYTF.

V is TRBV19 and J is TRBJ1-5; 9 nucleotides line up with TRBD1. J gave up 6 bases and V 5 bases, and 11 bases lay outside the gene matches. This CDR3 region has 16 residues. Germline assignment: CDR1 LNHDA and CDR2 SQIVND (reference sequence). The CDR3 nucleotides are TGTGCCAGTAGTCGGGGGACACAGGGGGCGGCTCAGCCCCAGCATTTT. It codes for CASSRGTQGAAQPQHF.

V gene TRBV5-6 combines with J gene TRBJ1-4, with 7 positions matching TRBD1. Germline V CDR1 and CDR2: SGHDT, YYEEEE. The CDR3 length is 14 residues. The V and J ends lost 4 bases and 8 bases, in that order; junction bases with no gene match: 8. Here the CDR3 DNA reads TGTGCCAGCAGCGATTACAGGGGAGGCGAAAAACTGTTTTTT. Encoded protein: CASSDYRGGEKLFF.

The chain combines TRBV6-5 with TRBJ2-3, with TRBD2 matching 8 bases. There are 15 residues in the CDR3. CDR1 is MNHEY, CDR2 SVGAGI, per germline. V dropped 6 bases and J dropped 2; count of bases not matched to a gene: 7. CDR3: CASSTGGGSTDTQYF. The CDR3 DNA follows: TGTGCCAGCAGCACCGGGGGGGGGTCCACAGATACGCAGTATTTT.

To note about this clone: Other DNA sequences in the sample encode the same CDR3. The rearrangement links TRBV19 to TRBJ1-1; 7 bases are a match to TRBD1. The CDR3 length is 12 residues. Germline loops: CDR1 LNHDA, CDR2 SQIVND (reference sequence). Trimming cost V 8 bases and J 1 base; bases outside gene matches: 1. The CDR3 DNA is TGTGCCAGTCGGACAGGGAACACTGAAGCTTTCTTT. It translates to CASRTGNTEAFF.

The chain couples TRBV6-5 to TRBJ1-2; TRBD1 matches 8 bases. The CDR3 has 12 residues. Germline V gives CDR1 MNHEY, CDR2 SVGAGI. V was pared by 7 bases and J by 7 bases, with 5 bases of the junction left unmatched. DNA for the CDR3: TGTGCCAGCACAGGGGGCGTGGGTGGCTACACCTTC. This translates into CASTGGVGGYTF.

The chain recombines TRBV29-1 with TRBJ1-2; TRBD1 matches 10 bases. The CDR3 covers 12 residues. The J segment lost 6 bases and the V segment lost 7 bases, leaving 5 bases of the junction unmatched. Germline lookup yields CDR1 SQVTM and CDR2 ANQGSEA. CDR3 nucleotide sequence: TGCAGCGGCGAGGGACAGGGGAATGGCTACACCTTC. Its protein is CSGEGQGNGYTF.

This clone was counted between two and nine times. CDR3 DNA: TGTGCCAGCAGCCAAGAAACTCAGGGTGTGGCAGGCTACACCTTC. Its protein product is CASSQETQGVAGYTF. The chain carries TRBV5-4 and TRBJ1-2; weak D call: TRBD1 (5 bases). Deletions cut 4 bases from V and 8 bases from J, with 21 bases between. The CDR3 has 15 residues. The germline CDR1 and CDR2 sequences are SGHNT and YYREEE (reference sequence).

A few counts support this clone. The chain joins TRBV4-1 to TRBJ2-2; 8 nucleotides align to TRBD1. V dropped 2 bases and J dropped 7; count of bases not matched to a gene: 6. The CDR3 runs 15 residues. CDR1 and CDR2 (germline): MGHRA, YSYEKL. The CDR3 region has the DNA TGCGCCAGCAGCCAACCGACAGGGGCCCACGGGGAGCTGTTTTTT. Translated: CASSQPTGAHGELFF.

The chain combines TRBV5-5 with TRBJ1-2; D not resolved. The V end was cut by 6 bases, the J end by 2 bases, with 17 bases between. Germline V gene lookup returns CDR1 SGHKS and CDR2 YYEKEE (reference sequence). The CDR3 is 15 amino acids. CDR3 nucleotide sequence: TGTGCCAGCACCCTTGGCTCAGTGGTGAACTATGGCTACACCTTC. It yields the protein CASTLGSVVNYGYTF.

In this sample, this clone turned up a few times. The chain employs TRBV12-3 or TRBV12-4 and TRBJ2-3, with D possibly being TRBD1 (6 bases). V was shortened by 6 bases and J by 9 bases, with 13 bases between the two germline ends. The CDR3 length is 12 residues. The CDR3 loop is CASSQGPDTQYF. The CDR3 region has the DNA TGTGCCAGCAGCCAGGGGCCGGACACGCAGTATTTT.

In this sample, this clone turned up a few times. This chain links TRBV6-5 with TRBJ1-2; possibly TRBD1 for D (6 bases). V dropped 2 bases and J dropped 9 bases, with 13 bases sitting between them. CDR3 length: 13 amino acids. Germline CDR1 is MNHEY and CDR2 is SVGAGI. This CDR3 is CASSYLRTDSYTF. In DNA, the CDR3 is TGTGCCAGCAGTTACCTCCGGACAGACAGCTACACCTTC.